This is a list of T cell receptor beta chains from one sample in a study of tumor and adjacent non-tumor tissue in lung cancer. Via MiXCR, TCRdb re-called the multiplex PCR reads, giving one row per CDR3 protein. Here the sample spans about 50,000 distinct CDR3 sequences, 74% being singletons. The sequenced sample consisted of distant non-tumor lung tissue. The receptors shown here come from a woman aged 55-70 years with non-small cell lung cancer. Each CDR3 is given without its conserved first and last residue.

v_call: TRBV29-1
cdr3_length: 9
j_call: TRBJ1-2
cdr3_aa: SVLLNYGYT

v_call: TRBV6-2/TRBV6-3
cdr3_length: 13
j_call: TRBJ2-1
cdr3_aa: ASTYGLVESNEQF

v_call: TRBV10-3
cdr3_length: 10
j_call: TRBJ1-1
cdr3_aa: TIIQGAREAF

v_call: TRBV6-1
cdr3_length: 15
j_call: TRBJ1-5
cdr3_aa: ASSRARERTLHLPQH

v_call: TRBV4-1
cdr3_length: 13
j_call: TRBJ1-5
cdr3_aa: ASSQTGIAHQPHH

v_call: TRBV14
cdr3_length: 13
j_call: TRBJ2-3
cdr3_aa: ASSVPGTGTDTQY

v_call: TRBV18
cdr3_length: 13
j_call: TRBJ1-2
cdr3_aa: ASSLRDSPNYGYT

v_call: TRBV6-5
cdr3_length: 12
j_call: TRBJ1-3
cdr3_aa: ASSLLWARNTIY

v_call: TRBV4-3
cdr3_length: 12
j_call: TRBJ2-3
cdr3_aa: ASSQGDTRYTHY

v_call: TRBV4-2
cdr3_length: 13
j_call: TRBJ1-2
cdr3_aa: ASNQLALPNYGHA

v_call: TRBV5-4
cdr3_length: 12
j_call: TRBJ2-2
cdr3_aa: ASSSGSDTGGLF

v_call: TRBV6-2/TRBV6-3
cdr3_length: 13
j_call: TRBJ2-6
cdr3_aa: AISYSAAGANVLT

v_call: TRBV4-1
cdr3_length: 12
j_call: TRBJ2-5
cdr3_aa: ACSQGGQVETQY

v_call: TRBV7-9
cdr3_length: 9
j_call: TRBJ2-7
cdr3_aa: ASSSGLEQY

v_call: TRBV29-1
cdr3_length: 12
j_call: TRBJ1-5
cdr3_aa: SVVLSGKDQPQH

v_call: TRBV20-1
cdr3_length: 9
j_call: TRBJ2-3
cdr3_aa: SASRQGPQY

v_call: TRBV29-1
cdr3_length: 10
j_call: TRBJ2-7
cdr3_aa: SVDRGAGEQH

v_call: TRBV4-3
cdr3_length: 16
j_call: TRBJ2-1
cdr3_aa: TSSQGGGVFDSYNEQF

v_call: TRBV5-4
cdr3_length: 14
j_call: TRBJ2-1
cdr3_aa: ASSQWGQGSNNGQF

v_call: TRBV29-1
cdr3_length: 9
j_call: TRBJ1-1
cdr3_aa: SGAMGAEAL

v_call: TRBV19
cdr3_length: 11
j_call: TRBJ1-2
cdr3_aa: ASTIQRNYGYT

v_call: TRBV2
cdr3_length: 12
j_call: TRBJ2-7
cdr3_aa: ASLIEGTLNEQY

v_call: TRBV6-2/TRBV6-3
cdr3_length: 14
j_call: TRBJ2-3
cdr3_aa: ASRHTGQAGTDTQY

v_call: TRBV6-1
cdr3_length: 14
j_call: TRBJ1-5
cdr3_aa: ANNQDRGAGNQLQH

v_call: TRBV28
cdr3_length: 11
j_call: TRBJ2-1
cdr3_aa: ASRGPVADEQV

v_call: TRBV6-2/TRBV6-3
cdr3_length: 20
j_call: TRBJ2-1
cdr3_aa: ASSYSTSGLAAVSRGYNKQF

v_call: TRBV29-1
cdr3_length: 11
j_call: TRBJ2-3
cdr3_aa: SVFTRGTDTRY

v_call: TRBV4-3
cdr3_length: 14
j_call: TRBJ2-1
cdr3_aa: ASSRSRAGSYNEQL

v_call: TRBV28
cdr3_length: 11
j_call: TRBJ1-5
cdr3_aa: ASIGGKNQPQH

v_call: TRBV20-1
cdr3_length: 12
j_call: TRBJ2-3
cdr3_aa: SARPGQDYDTQY

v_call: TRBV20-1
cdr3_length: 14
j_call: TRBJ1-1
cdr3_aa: SAREATGISGTEAF

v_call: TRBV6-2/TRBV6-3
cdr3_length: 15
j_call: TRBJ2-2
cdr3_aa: ASSLWVAGAYTGELF

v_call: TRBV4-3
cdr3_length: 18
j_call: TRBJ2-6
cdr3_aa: ASSQDGGRGIISGANVLI

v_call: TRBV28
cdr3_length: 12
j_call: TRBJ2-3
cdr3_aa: ASSARGGSDTQY

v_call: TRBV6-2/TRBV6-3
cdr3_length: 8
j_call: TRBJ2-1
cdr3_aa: VPLENEQI

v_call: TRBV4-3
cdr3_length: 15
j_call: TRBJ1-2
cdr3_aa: ASSQDMVLGTVNGYI

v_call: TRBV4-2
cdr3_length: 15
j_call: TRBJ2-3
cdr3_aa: ASSQDWERFSTHTQY

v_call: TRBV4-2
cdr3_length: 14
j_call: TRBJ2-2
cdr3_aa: ASSAKGHANTGELF

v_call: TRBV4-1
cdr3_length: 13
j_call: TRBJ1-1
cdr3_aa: ASSRGQGARAEAF

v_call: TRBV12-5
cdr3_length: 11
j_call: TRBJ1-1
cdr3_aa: ARGLVSGAEAF

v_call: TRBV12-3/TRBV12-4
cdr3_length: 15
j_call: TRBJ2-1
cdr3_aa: ASSLREAGGPKDEQF

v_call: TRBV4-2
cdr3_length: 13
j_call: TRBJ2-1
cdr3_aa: ASSRGGSSYSEQF

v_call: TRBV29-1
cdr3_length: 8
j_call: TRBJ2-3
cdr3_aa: GLDTDTQY

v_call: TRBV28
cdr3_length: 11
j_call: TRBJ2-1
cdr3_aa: ASNLSRYNVQF

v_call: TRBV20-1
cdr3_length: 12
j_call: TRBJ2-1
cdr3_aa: SIAGGGVYDEQF

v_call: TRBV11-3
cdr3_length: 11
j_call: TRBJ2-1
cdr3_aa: TSSRGVVDEQF

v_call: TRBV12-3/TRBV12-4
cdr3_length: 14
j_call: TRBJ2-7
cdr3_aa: ASSKGLAGGRGEQY

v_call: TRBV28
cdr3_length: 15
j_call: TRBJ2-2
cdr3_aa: ASTPSGSAGNTGELF

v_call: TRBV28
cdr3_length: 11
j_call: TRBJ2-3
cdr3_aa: ASSLRDTDMQY